The rows below give T cell receptor beta chains drawn from one sample of a study of T-cell memory formation after mild COVID-19. MiXCR, run by TCRdb on the 5' RACE reads, gives a single entry per CDR3 protein. The sample lists 450,000 to 650,000 distinct CDR3 sequences, about 20% occurring once. Sequencing was done on a sample of PBMCs or a T cell subset sorted from them (not recorded which). The receptors were sampled from an adult woman who had mild COVID-19 (a few samples of this study predate the infection). Cell type and time point are not known. CDR3s include the opening cysteine and the closing phenylalanine or tryptophan. The D gene is left open where the match is weak. The size of a clone is reported for some rows only, either as once, few or many, or as a class for expanded clones.

d_gene,v_gene,abundance,j_gene,CDR3nt,CDR3aa
NA,TRBV2,NA,TRBJ1-1,TGTGCCAGAGGGACGGATGAAGCTTTCTTT,CARGTDEAFF
NA,TRBV20-1,NA,TRBJ2-5,TGCAGTGCTACCTCGGGGGGCTCCCAAGAGACCCAGTACTTC,CSATSGGSQETQYF
TRBD2,TRBV4-3,few,TRBJ2-3,TGCGCCAGCAGCCAAGCTATTTTGGGGGGGCTAGCGGGAACCAACACAGATACGCAGTATTTT,CASSQAILGGLAGTNTDTQYF
NA,TRBV4-1,few,TRBJ1-4,TGCGCCAGCAGCCCCTCCGGAAGGTTGGCAACTAATGAAAAACTGTTTTTT,CASSPSGRLATNEKLFF
TRBD2,TRBV6-5,few,TRBJ2-1,TGTGCCAGCAGGAGTCCTAGCGGGAGTTGGAAAAGGACCGAGCAGTTCTTC,CASRSPSGSWKRTEQFF
NA,TRBV29-1,few,TRBJ1-1,TGCAGCGTCGAGTGGGAGATGAACACTGAAGCTTTCTTT,CSVEWEMNTEAFF
NA,TRBV3-1,few,TRBJ2-5,TGTGCCAGCGCACGATATTTCGGGGGAGGAGAGACCCAGTACTTC,CASARYFGGGETQYF
TRBD1,TRBV7-2,NA,TRBJ1-1,TGTGCCAGCAGCCTGGATGGGACAGGGACCACTGAAGCTTTCTTT,CASSLDGTGTTEAFF
TRBD1,TRBV14,few,TRBJ2-2,TGTGCCAGCAGCCGTCTGACAGGGGGCGCGGACACCGGGGAGCTGTTTTTT,CASSRLTGGADTGELFF
NA,TRBV5-1,NA,TRBJ2-3,TGCGCCAGCACAGGGGGGGACCCCACAGATACGCAGTATTTT,CASTGGDPTDTQYF
NA,TRBV3-1,NA,TRBJ2-7,TGTGCCAGCAGCCAAGTTAGAAGCTCCGAGCAGTACTTC,CASSQVRSSEQYF
TRBD1,TRBV10-2,few,TRBJ1-2,TGCGCCAGCAGCTCCGCCATCCGGGACAGTCTTCTTTACTATGGCTACACCTTC,CASSSAIRDSLLYYGYTF
TRBD2,TRBV25-1,few,TRBJ2-7,TGTGCCAGCAGTGAATGGGAACTAGCGGACTCCTACGAGCAGTACTTC,CASSEWELADSYEQYF
NA,TRBV15,many,TRBJ2-7,TGTGCCACCAGCAGAGAAGGGAGCGGGCGGGACCTCTCCTACGAGCAGTACTTC,CATSREGSGRDLSYEQYF
NA,TRBV4-1,few,TRBJ1-5,TGCGCCAGCAGCCAAGATCATGCCGGAATATATAGCAATCAGCCCCAGCATTTT,CASSQDHAGIYSNQPQHF
NA,TRBV4-1,few,TRBJ1-2,TGCGCCAGCAGGGCACCGGGTCAGGGGCGATATGGCTACACCTTC,CASRAPGQGRYGYTF
NA,TRBV12-3/TRBV12-4,NA,TRBJ1-1,TGTGCCAGCAGTCCAACGGGACTCTCAGGGCACACTGAAGCTTTCTTT,CASSPTGLSGHTEAFF
TRBD1,TRBV7-9,NA,TRBJ1-1,TGTGCCAGCACCACAGGGGGGAACACTGAAGCTTTCTTT,CASTTGGNTEAFF
NA,TRBV5-1,few,TRBJ1-6,TGCGCCAGCAGCTTACGGGACACCCGAGGAGATTCACCCCTCCACTTT,CASSLRDTRGDSPLHF
TRBD2,TRBV7-8,NA,TRBJ2-3,TGTGCCAGCAGCTCAAAGGGACTAGCGGGGGGGCCAGATACGCAGTATTTT,CASSSKGLAGGPDTQYF
NA,TRBV7-9,few,TRBJ2-5,TGTGCCAGCAGCTTAGGTGCTAGGGAAGAAGAGACCCAGTACTTC,CASSLGAREEETQYF
NA,TRBV24-1,few,TRBJ2-1,TGTGCCACCAGTGATGCTCCGGGACATGAGCAGTTCTTC,CATSDAPGHEQFF
NA,TRBV28,NA,TRBJ2-3,TGTGCCAGCAGTTTAGAGCGGACCCTCGCAGATACGCAGTATTTT,CASSLERTLADTQYF
NA,TRBV27,NA,TRBJ2-7,TGTGCCAGCAGGACCAGGGGGGGCCGGTACGAGCAGTACTTC,CASRTRGGRYEQYF
NA,TRBV30,NA,TRBJ2-1,TGTGCCTGGAGTGTAATAGGGGATGCATACAATGAGCAGTTCTTC,CAWSVIGDAYNEQFF
NA,TRBV6-6,few,TRBJ1-6,TGTGCCAGCAATGAGGGACCGATTAATTCACCCCTCCACTTT,CASNEGPINSPLHF
TRBD2,TRBV7-2,few,TRBJ2-1,TGTGCCAGCAGCTTTTCGGGACTAGGGGTCGGCAATGAGCAGTTCTTC,CASSFSGLGVGNEQFF
NA,TRBV20-1,many,TRBJ1-2,TGCAGCGCTCTCGGGGCACGCTATGGCTACACCTTC,CSALGARYGYTF
TRBD1,TRBV2,few,TRBJ2-1,TGTGCCAGCAGCCGGGACAGGGGCCTTTACAATGAGCAGTTCTTC,CASSRDRGLYNEQFF
TRBD2,TRBV4-2,NA,TRBJ2-7,TGTGCCAGCACCCAGGAGAGTAGCGGGAGCTACGAGCAGTACTTC,CASTQESSGSYEQYF
NA,TRBV5-1,NA,TRBJ2-2,TGCGCCAGCAGCTTGGGCAAGAACACCGGGGAGCTGTTTTTT,CASSLGKNTGELFF
NA,TRBV30,NA,TRBJ2-3,TGTGCCTGGAGTGTACTCGGGGCAGATACGCAGTATTTT,CAWSVLGADTQYF
TRBD2,TRBV7-2,few,TRBJ2-1,TGTGCCAGCAGCGGTAGCGGGAGGAACCATCGGGATGAGCAGTTCTTC,CASSGSGRNHRDEQFF
NA,TRBV7-8,NA,TRBJ2-1,TGTGCCAGCAGCTCTTGGGACGGTCACAATGAGCAGTTCTTC,CASSSWDGHNEQFF
TRBD1,TRBV24-1,NA,TRBJ2-1,TGTGCCACCAGTTCCAAAGGGGGACAGGGGGCCCCCTACAATGAGCAGTTCTTC,CATSSKGGQGAPYNEQFF
NA,TRBV29-1,few,TRBJ2-5,TGCAGCGTTGGGGTAGGGCAGACAGAGACCCAGTACTTC,CSVGVGQTETQYF
TRBD2,TRBV12-3/TRBV12-4,few,TRBJ2-3,TGTGCCAGCAGCAACTTCGGCAGCGGGAGGTCGCAGGGTGCAGATACGCAGTATTTT,CASSNFGSGRSQGADTQYF
NA,TRBV30,NA,TRBJ2-2,TGTGCCTGGACTGTTAAGGGGAGCACCGGGGAGCTGTTTTTT,CAWTVKGSTGELFF
NA,TRBV9,few,TRBJ2-3,TGTGCCAGCAGCGTAGGCGGACGCGGGGGCACAGATACGCAGTATTTT,CASSVGGRGGTDTQYF
NA,TRBV19,few,TRBJ1-4,TGTGCCAGTAGCCCGAAAGGGGTGAATGAAAAACTGTTTTTT,CASSPKGVNEKLFF
TRBD2,TRBV25-1,few,TRBJ2-7,TGTGCCAGCAGCGTGAGCGGGGCAACCTACGAGCAGTACTTC,CASSVSGATYEQYF
NA,TRBV7-3,NA,TRBJ2-1,TGTGCCAGCAGCTTCGGAGGGGTACTGGTACATGAGCAGTTCTTC,CASSFGGVLVHEQFF
TRBD2,TRBV24-1,NA,TRBJ2-1,TGTGCCACCAGTGATTTAGCGGGAGAATTCTCCTACAATGAGCAGTTCTTC,CATSDLAGEFSYNEQFF
NA,TRBV7-9,once,TRBJ2-7,TGTGCCAGCAGCGGAGACACGACCGCCTACGAGCAGTACTTC,CASSGDTTAYEQYF
TRBD2,TRBV4-1,few,TRBJ2-5,TGCGCCAGCAGCCGAACGGGACTAGCGGTTCAAGAGACCCAGTACTTC,CASSRTGLAVQETQYF
TRBD2,TRBV30,NA,TRBJ2-3,TGTGCCTGGAGACTAGCGGGGAGCACAGATACGCAGTATTTT,CAWRLAGSTDTQYF
NA,TRBV12-3/TRBV12-4,many,TRBJ2-3,TGTGCCAGCAGTCTTGGAGAGGTTGTAAATACGCAGTATTTT,CASSLGEVVNTQYF
TRBD2,TRBV5-1,NA,TRBJ2-3,TGCGCCAGCAGCTTTAGGACTAGCCCAGATACGCAGTATTTT,CASSFRTSPDTQYF
NA,TRBV7-9,few,TRBJ2-1,TGTGCCAGCAGCTTAGCGGCCCTGGGAGGTGAGCAGTTCTTC,CASSLAALGGEQFF
NA,TRBV5-1,NA,TRBJ2-7,TGCGCCAGCACCCGAGGGGGAGGGGGTATATCCTACGAGCAGTACTTC,CASTRGGGGISYEQYF
TRBD1,TRBV27,NA,TRBJ1-2,TGTGCCAGCTGTCGTCTGGGACAGGGGAATGGCTACACCTTC,CASCRLGQGNGYTF
TRBD2,TRBV6-2/TRBV6-3,few,TRBJ2-1,TGTGCCAGCAGTTACCCGACTAGTAGAACTAGCGGGAGTTACAATGAGCAGTTCTTC,CASSYPTSRTSGSYNEQFF
NA,TRBV5-6,NA,TRBJ1-5,TGTGCCAGCAGTTTCGGGAGCGGTCAGCCCCAGCATTTT,CASSFGSGQPQHF